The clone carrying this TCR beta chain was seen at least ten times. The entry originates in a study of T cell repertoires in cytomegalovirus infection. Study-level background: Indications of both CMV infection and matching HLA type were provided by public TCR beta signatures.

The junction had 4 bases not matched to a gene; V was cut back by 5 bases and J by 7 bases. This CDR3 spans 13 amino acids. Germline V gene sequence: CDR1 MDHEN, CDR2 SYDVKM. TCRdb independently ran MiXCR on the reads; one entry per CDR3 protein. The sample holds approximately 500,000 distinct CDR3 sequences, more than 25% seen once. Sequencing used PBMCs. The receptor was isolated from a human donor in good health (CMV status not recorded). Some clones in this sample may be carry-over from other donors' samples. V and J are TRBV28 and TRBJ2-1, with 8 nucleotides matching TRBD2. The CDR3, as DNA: TGTGCCAGCAGTCCTAGCGGGCCTAATGAGCAGTTCTTC. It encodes CASSPSGPNEQFF. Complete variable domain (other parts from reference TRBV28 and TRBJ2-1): DVKVTQSSRYLVKRTGEKVFLECVQDMDHENMFWYRQDPGLGLRLIYFSYDVKMKEKGDIPEGYSVSREKKERFSLILESASTNQTSMYLCASSPSGPNEQFFGPGTRLTVL.